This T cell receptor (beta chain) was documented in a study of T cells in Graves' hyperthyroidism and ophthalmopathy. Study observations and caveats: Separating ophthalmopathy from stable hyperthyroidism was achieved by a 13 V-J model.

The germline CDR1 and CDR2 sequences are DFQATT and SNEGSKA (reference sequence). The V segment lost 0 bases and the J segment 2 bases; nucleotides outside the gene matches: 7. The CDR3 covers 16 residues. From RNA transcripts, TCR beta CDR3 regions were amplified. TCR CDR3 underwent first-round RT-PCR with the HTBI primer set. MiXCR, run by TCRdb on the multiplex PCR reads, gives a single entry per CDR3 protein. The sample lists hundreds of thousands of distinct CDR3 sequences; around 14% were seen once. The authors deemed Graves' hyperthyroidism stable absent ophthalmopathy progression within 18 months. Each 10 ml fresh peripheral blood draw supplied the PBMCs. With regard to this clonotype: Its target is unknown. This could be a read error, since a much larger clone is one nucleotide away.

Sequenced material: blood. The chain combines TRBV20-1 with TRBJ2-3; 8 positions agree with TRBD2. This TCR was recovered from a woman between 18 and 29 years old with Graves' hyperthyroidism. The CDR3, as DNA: TGCAGTGCTAGAGATCGGGGGGGAGCTTTCACAGATACGCAGTATTTT. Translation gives CSARDRGGAFTDTQYF.